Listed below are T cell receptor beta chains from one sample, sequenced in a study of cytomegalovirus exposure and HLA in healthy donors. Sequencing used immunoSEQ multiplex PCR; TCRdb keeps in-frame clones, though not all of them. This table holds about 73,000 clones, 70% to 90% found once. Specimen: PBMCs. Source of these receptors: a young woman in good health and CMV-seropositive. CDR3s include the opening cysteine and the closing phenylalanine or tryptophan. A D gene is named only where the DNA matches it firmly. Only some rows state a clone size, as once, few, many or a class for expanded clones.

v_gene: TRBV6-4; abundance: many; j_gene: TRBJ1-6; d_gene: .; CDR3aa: CASSDSGGNNSPLHF; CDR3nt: TGTGCCAGCAGTGACTCGGGAGGAAATAATTCACCCCTCCACTTT
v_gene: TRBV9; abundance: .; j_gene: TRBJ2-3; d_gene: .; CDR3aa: CASSVGPASQNTQYF; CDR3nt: TGTGCCAGCAGCGTAGGCCCAGCGTCCCAGAATACGCAGTATTTT
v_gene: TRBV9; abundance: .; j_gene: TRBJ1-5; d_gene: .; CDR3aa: CASSVGRYSNQPQHF; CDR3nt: TGTGCCAGCAGCGTAGGCCGGTATAGCAATCAGCCCCAGCATTTT
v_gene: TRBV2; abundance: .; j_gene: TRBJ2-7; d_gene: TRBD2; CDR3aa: CASEVAGVGSYEQYF; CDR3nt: TGTGCCAGCGAGGTAGCGGGAGTAGGGTCCTACGAGCAGTACTTC
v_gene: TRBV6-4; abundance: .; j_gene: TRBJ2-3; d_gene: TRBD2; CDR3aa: CASRASGDTDTQYF; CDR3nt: TGTGCCAGCAGGGCTAGCGGGGACACAGATACGCAGTATTTT
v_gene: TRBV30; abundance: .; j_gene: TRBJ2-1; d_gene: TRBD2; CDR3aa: CAWSESGRDYNEQFF; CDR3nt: TGTGCCTGGAGCGAAAGCGGGAGGGACTACAATGAGCAGTTCTTC
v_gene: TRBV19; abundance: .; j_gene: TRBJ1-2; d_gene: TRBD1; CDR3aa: CASSIPGQPDYGYTF; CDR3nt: TGTGCCAGTAGTATTCCGGGACAGCCCGACTATGGCTACACCTTC
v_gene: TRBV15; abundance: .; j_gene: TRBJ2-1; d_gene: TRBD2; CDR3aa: CATSWDATSGRAGQFF; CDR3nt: TGTGCCACCAGCTGGGATGCGACTAGCGGGAGGGCGGGGCAGTTCTTC
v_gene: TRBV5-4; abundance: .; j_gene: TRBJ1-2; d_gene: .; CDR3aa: CASSLGLVNYGYTF; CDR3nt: TGTGCCAGCAGCTTAGGACTGGTTAACTATGGCTACACCTTC
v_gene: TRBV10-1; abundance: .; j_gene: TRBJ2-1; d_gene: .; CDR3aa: CASSESSDYNEQFF; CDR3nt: TGCGCCAGCAGTGAGTCAAGCGATTACAATGAGCAGTTCTTC
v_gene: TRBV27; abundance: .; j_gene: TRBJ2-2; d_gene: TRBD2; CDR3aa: CASSFLLAGIDTGELFF; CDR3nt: TGTGCCAGCAGTTTTCTTCTAGCGGGGATTGACACCGGGGAGCTGTTTTTT
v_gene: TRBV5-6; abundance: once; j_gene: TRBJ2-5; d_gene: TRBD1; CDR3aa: CASSRDSVGETQYF; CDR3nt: TGTGCCAGCAGCCGGGACAGTGTTGGGGAGACCCAGTACTTC
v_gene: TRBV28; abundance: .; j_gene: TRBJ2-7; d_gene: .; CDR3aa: CASSLSGYEQYF; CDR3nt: TGTGCCAGCAGTTTATCAGGTTACGAGCAGTACTTC
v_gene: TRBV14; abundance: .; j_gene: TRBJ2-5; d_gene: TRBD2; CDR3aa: CASSHGLASQETQYF; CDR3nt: TGTGCCAGCAGCCACGGACTAGCCAGCCAAGAGACCCAGTACTTC
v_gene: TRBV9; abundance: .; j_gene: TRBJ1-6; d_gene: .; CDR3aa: CASSVSQDSPLHF; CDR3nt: TGTGCCAGCAGCGTATCCCAGGATTCACCCCTCCACTTT
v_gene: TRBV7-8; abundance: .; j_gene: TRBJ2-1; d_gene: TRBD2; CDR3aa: CASSLSGTSRNEQFF; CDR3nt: TGTGCCAGCAGCCTATCCGGGACTAGTAGAAATGAGCAGTTCTTC
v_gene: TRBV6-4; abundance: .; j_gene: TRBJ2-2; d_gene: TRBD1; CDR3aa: CASSDQGDNTGELFF; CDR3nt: TGTGCCAGCAGTGACCAGGGGGACAACACCGGGGAGCTGTTTTTT
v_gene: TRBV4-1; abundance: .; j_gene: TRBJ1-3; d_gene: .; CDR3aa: CASSQDLITAGNTIYF; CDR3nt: TGCGCCAGCAGCCAAGATCTTATAACGGCTGGAAACACCATATATTTT
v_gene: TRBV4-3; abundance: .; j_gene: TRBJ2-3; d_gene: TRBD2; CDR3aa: CASSQDPVAGGTDTQYF; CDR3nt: TGCGCCAGCAGCCAAGATCCGGTAGCGGGGGGCACAGATACGCAGTATTTT
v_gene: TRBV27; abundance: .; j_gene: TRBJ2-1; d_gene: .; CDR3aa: CASTPGDYSYNEQFF; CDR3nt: TGTGCCAGCACCCCGGGAGACTACTCCTACAATGAGCAGTTCTTC
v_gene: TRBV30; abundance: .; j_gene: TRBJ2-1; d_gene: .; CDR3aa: CAWSVRENEQFF; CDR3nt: TGTGCCTGGAGTGTACGAGAAAATGAGCAGTTCTTC
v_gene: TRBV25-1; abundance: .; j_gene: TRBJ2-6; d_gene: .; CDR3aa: CASSERGGAGANVLTF; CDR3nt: TGTGCCAGCAGTGAGAGGGGGGGAGCTGGGGCCAACGTCCTGACTTTC
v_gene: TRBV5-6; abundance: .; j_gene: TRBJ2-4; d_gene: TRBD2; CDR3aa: CASSSRLAGATAKNIQYF; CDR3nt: TGTGCCAGCAGCTCCCGACTAGCGGGAGCGACCGCCAAAAACATTCAGTACTTC
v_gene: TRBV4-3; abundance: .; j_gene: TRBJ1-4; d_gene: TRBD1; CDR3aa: CASSQDFGQGGEKLFF; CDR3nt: TGCGCCAGCAGCCAAGATTTCGGACAGGGAGGGGAAAAACTGTTTTTT
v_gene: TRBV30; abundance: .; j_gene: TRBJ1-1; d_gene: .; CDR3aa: CAWSRGRAEAFF; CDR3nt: TGTGCCTGGAGCAGGGGTCGAGCTGAAGCTTTCTTT
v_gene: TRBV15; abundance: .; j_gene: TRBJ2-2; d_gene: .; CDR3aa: CATSRDRLVLNTGELFF; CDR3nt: TGTGCCACCAGCAGAGATCGACTAGTTTTGAACACCGGGGAGCTGTTTTTT
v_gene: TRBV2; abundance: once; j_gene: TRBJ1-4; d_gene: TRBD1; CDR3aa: CASSQYRGETNEKLFF; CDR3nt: TGTGCCAGCAGCCAGTACAGGGGGGAAACTAATGAAAAACTGTTTTTT
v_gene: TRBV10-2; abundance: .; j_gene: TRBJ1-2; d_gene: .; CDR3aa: CASSDGAPVDYGYTF; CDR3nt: TGCGCCAGCAGTGACGGAGCCCCGGTAGACTATGGCTACACCTTC
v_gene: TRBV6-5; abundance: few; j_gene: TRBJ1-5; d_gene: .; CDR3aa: CASSAQGYGNQPQHF; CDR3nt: TGTGCCAGCAGTGCACAGGGCTACGGCAATCAGCCCCAGCATTTT
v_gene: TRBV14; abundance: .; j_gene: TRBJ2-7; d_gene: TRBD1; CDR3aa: CASSLAGGAEQYF; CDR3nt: TGTGCCAGCAGCTTAGCAGGGGGCGCCGAGCAGTACTTC